The clone carrying this TCR beta chain appeared once. The target antigen is unknown. A junction end diverges from the germline sequence, so it may reflect a read error. Constant-region reverse primers amplified full-length variable regions, followed by semi-nested Nested Universal Primer A PCR. Each CDR3 protein gets one entry after TCRdb re-called the 5' RACE reads with MiXCR. The table records 12,000 or so distinct CDR3 sequences, roughly 51% of them present only once. This CDR3 region has 13 residues. Germline CDR1 reads SQVTM; CDR2 reads ANQGSEA. Study conclusions and caveats: In terms of TCR gene usage, tumor memory CD4+ T cells clustered together with blood and lymph node memory CD4+ cells, as well as with lymph node naive CD4+ cells.

Treg sorting used a CD4+CD25+CD127-/low gate. This rearrangement joins TRBV29-1 to TRBJ1-6; 8 bases agree with TRBD1. This TCR was sampled from a female donor with breast cancer. What was sequenced was tumor-infiltrating Tregs sorted from the breast tumor. The CDR3 nucleotides read TGCGGCGTGACGACAGGGGCGGCTTCACCCCTCCACTTT. It codes for CGVTTGAASPLHF. Filled out from reference TRBV29-1 and TRBJ1-6, the complete variable domain reads SAVISQKPSRDICQRGTSLTIQCQVDSQVTMMFWYRQQPGQSLTLIATANQGSEATYESGFVIDKFPISRPNLTFSTLTVSNMSPEDSSIYLCGVTTGAASPLHFGNGTRLTVT.